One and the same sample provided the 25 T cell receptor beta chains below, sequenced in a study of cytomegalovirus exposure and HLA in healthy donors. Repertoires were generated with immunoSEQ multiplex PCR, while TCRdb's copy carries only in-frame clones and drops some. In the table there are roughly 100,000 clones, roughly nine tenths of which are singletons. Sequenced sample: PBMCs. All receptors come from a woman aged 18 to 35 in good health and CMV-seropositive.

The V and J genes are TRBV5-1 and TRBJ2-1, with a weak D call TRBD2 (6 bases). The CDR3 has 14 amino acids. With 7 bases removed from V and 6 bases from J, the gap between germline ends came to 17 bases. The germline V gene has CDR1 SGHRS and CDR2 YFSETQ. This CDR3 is CASSSGGTANEQFF. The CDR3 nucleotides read TGCGCCAGCTCCTCTGGCGGGACCGCCAATGAGCAGTTCTTC.

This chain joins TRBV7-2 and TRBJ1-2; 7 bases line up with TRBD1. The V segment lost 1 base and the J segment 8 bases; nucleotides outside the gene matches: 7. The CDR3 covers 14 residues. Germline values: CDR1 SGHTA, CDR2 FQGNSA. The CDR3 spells CASSLGTQGGGYTF. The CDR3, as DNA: TGTGCCAGCAGCTTAGGTACTCAGGGGGGCGGCTACACCTTC.

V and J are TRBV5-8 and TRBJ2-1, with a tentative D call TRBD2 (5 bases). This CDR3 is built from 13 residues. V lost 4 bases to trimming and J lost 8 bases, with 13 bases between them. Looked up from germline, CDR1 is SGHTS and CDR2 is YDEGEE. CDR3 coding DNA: TGTGCCAGCAGCGAACTAGTTTTGCATGAGCAGTTCTTC. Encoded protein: CASSELVLHEQFF.

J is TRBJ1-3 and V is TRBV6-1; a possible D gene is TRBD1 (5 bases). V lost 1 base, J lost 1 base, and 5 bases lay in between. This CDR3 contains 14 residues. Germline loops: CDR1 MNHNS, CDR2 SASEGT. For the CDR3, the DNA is TGTGCCAGCAGTGAAGGACAGTCTGGAAACACCATATATTTT. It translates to CASSEGQSGNTIYF.

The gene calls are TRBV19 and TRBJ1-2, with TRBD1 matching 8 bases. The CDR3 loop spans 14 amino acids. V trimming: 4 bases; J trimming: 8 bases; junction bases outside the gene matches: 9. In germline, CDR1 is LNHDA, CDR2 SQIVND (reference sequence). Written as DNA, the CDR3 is TGTGCCAGTAGTACCGGACAGGGTTTGGGCGGCTACACCTTC. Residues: CASSTGQGLGGYTF.

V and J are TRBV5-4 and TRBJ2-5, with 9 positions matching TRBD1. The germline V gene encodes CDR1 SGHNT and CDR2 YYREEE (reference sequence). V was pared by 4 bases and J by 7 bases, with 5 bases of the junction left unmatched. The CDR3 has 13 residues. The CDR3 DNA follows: TGTGCCAGCAGCCAGGAGACAGGGGGGACCCAGTACTTC. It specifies CASSQETGGTQYF.

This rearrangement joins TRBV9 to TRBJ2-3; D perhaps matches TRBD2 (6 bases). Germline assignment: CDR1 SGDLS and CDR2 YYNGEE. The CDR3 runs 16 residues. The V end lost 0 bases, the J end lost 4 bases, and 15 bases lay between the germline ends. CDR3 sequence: CASSVGTGVVSDTQYF. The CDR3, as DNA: TGTGCCAGCAGCGTAGGGACGGGGGTAGTCTCAGATACGCAGTATTTT. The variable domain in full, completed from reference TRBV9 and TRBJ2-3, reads DSGVTQTPKHLITATGQRVTLRCSPRSGDLSVYWYQQSLDQGLQFLIQYYNGEERAKGNILERFSAQQFPDLHSELNLSSLELGDSALYFCASSVGTGVVSDTQYFGPGTRLTVL.

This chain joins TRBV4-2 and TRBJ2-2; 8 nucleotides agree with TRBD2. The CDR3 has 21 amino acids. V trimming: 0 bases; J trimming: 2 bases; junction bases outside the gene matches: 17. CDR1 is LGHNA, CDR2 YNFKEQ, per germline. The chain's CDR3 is CASSQDGHRGGLEGNTGELFF. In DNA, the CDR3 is TGTGCCAGCAGCCAAGACGGGCACCGCGGGGGACTAGAGGGTAACACCGGGGAGCTGTTTTTT.

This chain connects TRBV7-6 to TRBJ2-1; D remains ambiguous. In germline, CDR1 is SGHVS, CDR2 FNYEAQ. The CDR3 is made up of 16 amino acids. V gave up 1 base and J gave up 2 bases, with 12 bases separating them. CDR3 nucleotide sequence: TGTGCCAGCAGCTTAGTTGTCGAGGCCCCCTACAATGAGCAGTTCTTC. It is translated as CASSLVVEAPYNEQFF.

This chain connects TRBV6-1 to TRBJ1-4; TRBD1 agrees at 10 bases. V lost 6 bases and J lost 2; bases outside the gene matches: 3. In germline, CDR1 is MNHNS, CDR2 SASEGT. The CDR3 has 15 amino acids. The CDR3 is CASSLGQGTNEKLFF. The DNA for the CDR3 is TGTGCCAGCAGCTTGGGACAGGGGACTAATGAAAAACTGTTTTTT.

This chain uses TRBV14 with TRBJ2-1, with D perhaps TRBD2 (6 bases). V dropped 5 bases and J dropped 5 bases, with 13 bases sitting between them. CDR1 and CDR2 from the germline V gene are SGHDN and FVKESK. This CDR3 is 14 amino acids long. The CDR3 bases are TGTGCCAGCAGCTCATATGGAGGGAACAATGAGCAGTTCTTC. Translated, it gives CASSSYGGNNEQFF.

CDR3 DNA: TGTGCCAGTAGTGCCGGGAGCGGGCGAAACACCATATATTTT. Protein product: CASSAGSGRNTIYF. The J gene is TRBJ1-3, the V gene TRBV19, with D uncertain. The length of the CDR3 is 14 residues. V dropped 5 bases and J dropped 5 bases, with 13 bases sitting between them. Looked up from germline, CDR1 is LNHDA and CDR2 is SQIVND (reference sequence).

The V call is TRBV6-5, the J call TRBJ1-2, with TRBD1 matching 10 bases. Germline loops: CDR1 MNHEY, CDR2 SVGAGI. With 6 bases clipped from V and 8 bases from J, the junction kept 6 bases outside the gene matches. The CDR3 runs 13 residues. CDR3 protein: CASRRDRGRGYTF. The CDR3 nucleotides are TGTGCCAGCAGGCGAGACAGGGGGCGAGGCTACACCTTC.

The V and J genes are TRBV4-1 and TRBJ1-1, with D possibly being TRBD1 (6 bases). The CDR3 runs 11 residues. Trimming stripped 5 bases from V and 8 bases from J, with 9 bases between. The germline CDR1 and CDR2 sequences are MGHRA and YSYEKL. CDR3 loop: CASSYGTEAFF. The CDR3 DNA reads TGCGCCAGCAGCTACGGGACAGAAGCTTTCTTT.

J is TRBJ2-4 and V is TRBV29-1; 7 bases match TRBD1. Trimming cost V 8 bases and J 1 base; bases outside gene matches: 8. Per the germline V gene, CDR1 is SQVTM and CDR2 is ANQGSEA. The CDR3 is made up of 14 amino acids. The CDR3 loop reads CSIRTGLAKNIQYF. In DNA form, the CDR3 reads TGCAGCATTAGGACAGGCCTCGCCAAAAACATTCAGTACTTC.

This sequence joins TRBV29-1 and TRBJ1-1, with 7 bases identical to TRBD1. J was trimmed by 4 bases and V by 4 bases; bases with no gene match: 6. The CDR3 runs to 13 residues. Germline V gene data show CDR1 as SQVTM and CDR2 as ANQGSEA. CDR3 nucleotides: TGCAGCGTTGGTAAGGGGGCGGGCACTGAAGCTTTCTTT. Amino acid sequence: CSVGKGAGTEAFF.

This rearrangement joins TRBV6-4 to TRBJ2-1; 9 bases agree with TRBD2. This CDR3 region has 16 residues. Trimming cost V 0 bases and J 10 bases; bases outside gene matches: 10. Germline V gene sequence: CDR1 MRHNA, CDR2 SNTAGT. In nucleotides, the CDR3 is TGTGCCAGCAGTGACTCGGTTGCGGGAGGGCCGGGCGAGCAGTTCTTC. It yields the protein CASSDSVAGGPGEQFF.

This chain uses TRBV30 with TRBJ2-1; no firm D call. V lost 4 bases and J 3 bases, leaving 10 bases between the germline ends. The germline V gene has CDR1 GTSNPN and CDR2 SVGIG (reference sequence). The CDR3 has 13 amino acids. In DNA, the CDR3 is TGTGCCTGGACTGAAAGCATCTACAATGAGCAGTTCTTC. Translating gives CAWTESIYNEQFF.

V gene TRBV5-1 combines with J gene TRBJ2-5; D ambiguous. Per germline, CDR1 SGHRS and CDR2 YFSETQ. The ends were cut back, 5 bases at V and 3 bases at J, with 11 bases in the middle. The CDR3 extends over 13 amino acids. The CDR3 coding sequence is TGCGCCAGCAGTGGCTGGGCCGAAGAGACCCAGTACTTC. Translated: CASSGWAEETQYF. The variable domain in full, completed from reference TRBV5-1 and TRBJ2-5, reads KAGVTQTPRYLIKTRGQQVTLSCSPISGHRSVSWYQQTPGQGLQFLFEYFSETQRNKGNFPGRFSGRQFSNSRSEMNVSTLELGDSALYLCASSGWAEETQYFGPGTRLLVL.

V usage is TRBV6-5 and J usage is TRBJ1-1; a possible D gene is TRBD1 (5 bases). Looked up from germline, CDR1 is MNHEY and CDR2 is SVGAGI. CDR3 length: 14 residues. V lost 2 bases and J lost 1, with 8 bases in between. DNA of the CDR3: TGTGCCAGCAGTTACGTCGACAGGAACACTGAAGCTTTCTTT. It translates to CASSYVDRNTEAFF.

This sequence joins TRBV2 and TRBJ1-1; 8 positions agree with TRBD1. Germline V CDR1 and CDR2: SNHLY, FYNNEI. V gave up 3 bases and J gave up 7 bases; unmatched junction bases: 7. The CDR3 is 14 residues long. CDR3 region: CASSDFRDRFEAFF. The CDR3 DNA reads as TGTGCCAGCAGTGATTTCCGGGACAGGTTTGAAGCTTTCTTT.

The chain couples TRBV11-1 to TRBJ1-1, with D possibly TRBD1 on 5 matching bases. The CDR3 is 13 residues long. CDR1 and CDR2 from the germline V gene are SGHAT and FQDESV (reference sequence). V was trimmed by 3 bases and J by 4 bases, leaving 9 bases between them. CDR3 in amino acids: CASSLGEGTEAFF. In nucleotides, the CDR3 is TGTGCCAGCAGCTTGGGGGAGGGCACTGAAGCTTTCTTT.

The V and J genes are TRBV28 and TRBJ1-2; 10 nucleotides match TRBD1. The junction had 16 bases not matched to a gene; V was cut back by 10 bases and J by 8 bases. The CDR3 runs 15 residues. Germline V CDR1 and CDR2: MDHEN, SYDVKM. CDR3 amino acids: CAIQNDRGRLVGYTF. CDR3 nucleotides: TGTGCCATACAGAACGACAGGGGGCGCTTGGTAGGCTACACCTTC.

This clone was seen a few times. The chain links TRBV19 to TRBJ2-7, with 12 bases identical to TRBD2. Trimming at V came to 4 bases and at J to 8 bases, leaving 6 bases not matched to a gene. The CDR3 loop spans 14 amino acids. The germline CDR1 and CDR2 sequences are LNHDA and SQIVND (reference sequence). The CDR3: CASSTSSGGVKQYF. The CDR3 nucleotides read TGTGCCAGTAGTACCTCTAGCGGGGGGGTCAAGCAGTACTTC.

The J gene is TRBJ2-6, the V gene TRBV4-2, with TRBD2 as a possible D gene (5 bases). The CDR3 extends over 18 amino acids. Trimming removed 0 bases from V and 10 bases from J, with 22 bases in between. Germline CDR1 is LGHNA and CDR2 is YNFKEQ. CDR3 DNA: TGTGCCAGCAGCCAAGATCCACGAGGCGGACTCCCTGGGAACGTCCTGACTTTC. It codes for CASSQDPRGGLPGNVLTF.